Below, 13 T cell receptor beta chains from the same sample are listed, as sequenced in a study of blood T cell repertoires in COVID-19 (dated by TCRdb to the early 2020s). The method behind the library was the immunoSEQ multiplex PCR assay. Imported from immuneACCESS, the table was reduced by TCRdb to in-frame sequences with V and J called. These copies leave out some clones; in studies compared against another copy, an unresolved V gene accounts for under half, and the cause of the remainder is not known. The sample yields 150,000 to 200,000 clones; about four fifths were counted once. In total, the top ten clones hold approximately 12% of the sample. The sequencing input was PBMCs or T cells enriched from blood (not recorded which). The receptors stem from a man aged 45-60 years who had recovered from COVID-19.

The V call is TRBV7-9, the J call TRBJ2-3, with 13 bases lining up with TRBD2. V was pared by 2 bases and J by 2 bases, with 7 bases of the junction left unmatched. This CDR3 spans 18 amino acids. The germline V gene encodes CDR1 SEHNR and CDR2 FQNEAQ (reference sequence). CDR3 in amino acids: CASSLSPTSGGFTDTQYF. The CDR3 DNA reads TGTGCCAGCAGCTTATCGCCGACTAGCGGGGGGTTCACAGATACGCAGTATTTT.

This clone was seen once. CDR3 loop: CASSLLRGNTEAFF. The CDR3 DNA is TGTGCCAGCAGCCTACTTCGTGGGAACACTGAAGCTTTCTTT. This chain connects TRBV7-2 to TRBJ1-1; the D is unclear. Germline CDR1 reads SGHTA; CDR2 reads FQGNSA. The CDR3 is 14 amino acids. Between the trimmed V and J ends, which lost 5 bases and 1 base, there was a span of 11 bases.

This chain connects TRBV7-8 to TRBJ2-2; D call uncertain. V shed 1 base and J shed 4 bases, with 10 bases lying between them. The CDR3 runs 15 residues. Germline lookup yields CDR1 SGHVS and CDR2 FQNEAQ. The CDR3 reads CASSLVSQRTGELFF. The CDR3 DNA sequence: TGTGCCAGCAGCTTAGTTTCCCAGCGCACCGGGGAGCTGTTTTTT.

The gene calls are TRBV5-1 and TRBJ1-2, with 9 bases identical to TRBD1. The ends lost 7 bases at V and 7 bases at J; junction bases unmatched: 5. The CDR3 runs to 12 residues. Germline V CDR1 and CDR2: SGHRS, YFSETQ. The CDR3 nucleotides read TGCGCCAGCCGATGGGACAGGGCTGGCTACACCTTC. Amino acid sequence: CASRWDRAGYTF.

This clone appeared a few times. CDR3 region: CSVEDPYEQYF. CDR3 nucleotides: TGCAGCGTTGAAGACCCTTACGAGCAGTACTTC. The rearrangement uses TRBV29-1 and TRBJ2-7, with D unresolved. Trimming took 0 bases from V and 4 from J, leaving 4 bases between them. The length of the CDR3 is 11 residues. Germline loops: CDR1 SQVTM, CDR2 ANQGSEA.

V is TRBV19 and J is TRBJ2-5, with 9 bases matching TRBD1. With 5 bases clipped from V and 6 bases from J, the junction kept 4 bases outside the gene matches. The length of the CDR3 is 13 residues. Germline values: CDR1 LNHDA, CDR2 SQIVND (reference sequence). CDR3 sequence reads: CASSAGTGQTQYF. In DNA, the CDR3 is TGTGCCAGTAGTGCGGGGACAGGGCAGACCCAGTACTTC.

The gene calls are TRBV18 and TRBJ2-1; 8 nucleotides match TRBD2. CDR1 is KGHSH, CDR2 LQKENI, per germline. V was pared by 3 bases and J by 3 bases, with 4 bases of the junction left unmatched. The CDR3 has 15 amino acids. The CDR3 sequence is CASSPLRGGYNEQFF. The CDR3 DNA reads TGTGCCAGCTCACCTCTCCGGGGGGGCTACAATGAGCAGTTCTTC.

This clone occurred a few times. The genes are TRBV21-1 and TRBJ2-5; the listed D gene, TRBD2, was not tested against the DNA. TRBV21-1 is noted as a pseudogene. This CDR3 region has 17 residues. CDR3 nucleotides: TGTGCCAGCAGCAAGATAAAGACTAGCGGGGGCCAAGAGACCCAGTACTTC. Its translation is CASSKIKTSGGQETQYF.

The chain has TRBV11-2 and TRBJ1-2, with 9 bases that match TRBD1. This CDR3 has 14 residues. V shed 5 bases, J shed 6 bases, and the junction held 7 bases outside the gene matches. Germline V gives CDR1 SGHAT, CDR2 FQNNGV. The CDR3 loop reads CASSRGRTGDGYTF. CDR3 coding DNA: TGTGCCAGCAGCCGGGGACGGACAGGGGATGGCTACACCTTC.

This chain joins TRBV6-1 and TRBJ1-2; unclear D gene. Looked up from germline, CDR1 is MNHNS and CDR2 is SASEGT. This CDR3 is built from 13 residues. V was trimmed by 2 bases and J by 3 bases, leaving 7 bases between them. CDR3 loop: CASSESSDYGYTF. The DNA of the CDR3 is TGTGCCAGCAGTGAATCTTCAGACTATGGCTACACCTTC.

The chain joins TRBV18 to TRBJ2-3; TRBD2 is a possible D gene (6 bases). This CDR3 comprises 17 residues. Germline loops: CDR1 KGHSH, CDR2 LQKENI. Trimming left V 4 bases short and J 4 bases short, with 21 bases between. DNA of the CDR3: TGTGCCAGCTCACTTTTCGGTAGCGGCATATCCGCAGATACGCAGTATTTT. Its translation is CASSLFGSGISADTQYF.

The CDR3, as DNA: TGTGCCAGCTCACCACCCCCCCCAGGGTCGGAGACCCAGTACTTC. This codes for CASSPPPPGSETQYF. V is TRBV18 and J is TRBJ2-5, with D possibly TRBD1 on 5 matching bases. The CDR3 contains 15 residues. The germline gives CDR1 KGHSH, CDR2 LQKENI. The V and J ends lost 0 bases and 5 bases respectively, with 13 bases between them.

The gene calls are TRBV6-5 and TRBJ2-7; 10 nucleotides match TRBD2. CDR1 is MNHEY, CDR2 SVGAGI, per germline. This CDR3 comprises 15 residues. J was trimmed by 3 bases and V by 7 bases; bases with no gene match: 9. The CDR3, as DNA: TGTGCCAGCACTCCCGGAGCGGGGGGGGTCTACGAGCAGTACTTC. The encoded protein is CASTPGAGGVYEQYF.